These T cell receptor beta chains were read from a single sample in a study of blood T cell repertoires in COVID-19. The table came from immunoSEQ multiplex PCR; TCRdb's copy has only in-frame clones and leaves some out. The data show 150,000 to 200,000 clones, with around four fifths seen just once and roughly 0.91% held by the top ten. The sequenced material came from peripheral blood. The source is a man aged 60 to 75 with COVID-19, enrolled during active disease. Each CDR3 is given with its conserved first and last residue. Fields, in order: V gene, CDR3 length, CDR3 protein.

v_call: TRBV19; cdr3_length: 15; cdr3_aa: CASSISLWGGTEAFF
v_call: TRBV7-2; cdr3_length: 13; cdr3_aa: CASTTGHRSPLHF
v_call: TRBV6-5; cdr3_length: 15; cdr3_aa: CASSRRRGSNTEAFF
v_call: TRBV6-4; cdr3_length: 13; cdr3_aa: CASSETGLYGYTF
v_call: TRBV12-3/TRBV12-4; cdr3_length: 12; cdr3_aa: CASSFNLEKLFF
v_call: TRBV18; cdr3_length: 12; cdr3_aa: CASSGTGNEAFF
v_call: TRBV19; cdr3_length: 14; cdr3_aa: CASRPGQGGYGYTF
v_call: TRBV27; cdr3_length: 13; cdr3_aa: CASSSTVAGELFF
v_call: TRBV6-5; cdr3_length: 13; cdr3_aa: CASRRGRSPGYTF
v_call: TRBV5-1; cdr3_length: 16; cdr3_aa: CASSLGQGLGGYGYTF
v_call: TRBV30; cdr3_length: 16; cdr3_aa: CAWSRGAPAVNQPQHF
v_call: TRBV5-5; cdr3_length: 15; cdr3_aa: CASSFSGVSRDGYTF
v_call: TRBV7-9; cdr3_length: 15; cdr3_aa: CASSFGAGDLETQYF
v_call: TRBV12-3/TRBV12-4; cdr3_length: 13; cdr3_aa: CASSQVGTNEQFF
v_call: TRBV5-1; cdr3_length: 16; cdr3_aa: CASSLGPQGINEKLFF
v_call: TRBV19; cdr3_length: 15; cdr3_aa: CASSRTGGSNQPQHF
v_call: TRBV29-1; cdr3_length: 16; cdr3_aa: CSVEGGFDGRADGYTF
v_call: TRBV6-5; cdr3_length: 15; cdr3_aa: CASRRTASSGNTIYF
v_call: TRBV9; cdr3_length: 16; cdr3_aa: CASSVGRSSYNSPLHF
v_call: TRBV5-4; cdr3_length: 17; cdr3_aa: CASSRTRTGASTDTQYF
v_call: TRBV10-3; cdr3_length: 13; cdr3_aa: CAIGGASNQPQHF
v_call: TRBV13; cdr3_length: 15; cdr3_aa: CASSVGTGGHQPQHF
v_call: TRBV5-1; cdr3_length: 20; cdr3_aa: CASSLAGGTATSGTYNEQFF
v_call: TRBV6-2/TRBV6-3; cdr3_length: 15; cdr3_aa: CASSPDRGLDEKLFF
v_call: TRBV27; cdr3_length: 13; cdr3_aa: CASRPLPIYEQYF
v_call: TRBV3-1/TRBV3-2; cdr3_length: 15; cdr3_aa: CASSQEGSLTYEQYF
v_call: TRBV6-5; cdr3_length: 16; cdr3_aa: CASSYSTGTSGYEQYF
v_call: TRBV11-2; cdr3_length: 13; cdr3_aa: CASSIGLSTEAFF
v_call: TRBV2; cdr3_length: 11; cdr3_aa: CASSDPDEQYF
v_call: TRBV4-1; cdr3_length: 21; cdr3_aa: CASSLYGVGSARDWDYNEQFF
v_call: TRBV5-1; cdr3_length: 15; cdr3_aa: CASSRGQGSTDTQYF
v_call: TRBV7-2; cdr3_length: 16; cdr3_aa: CASSDFGQGGLNGYTF
v_call: TRBV2; cdr3_length: 17; cdr3_aa: CASSGGPGQGANYGYTF
v_call: TRBV10-3; cdr3_length: 13; cdr3_aa: CAIRGGTGETQYF
v_call: TRBV3-1/TRBV3-2; cdr3_length: 14; cdr3_aa: CASSQDRVNQPQHF
v_call: TRBV5-4; cdr3_length: 13; cdr3_aa: CASSLGEKGEQFF
v_call: TRBV10-3; cdr3_length: 13; cdr3_aa: CAIRGGSSYEQYF
v_call: TRBV6-5; cdr3_length: 14; cdr3_aa: CASRNAGTGGGYTF
v_call: TRBV30; cdr3_length: 13; cdr3_aa: CAYGTGGLEKLFF
v_call: TRBV6-1; cdr3_length: 15; cdr3_aa: CASSDFQGVTGELFF
v_call: TRBV30; cdr3_length: 14; cdr3_aa: CAWSVSGKNSPLHF
v_call: TRBV30; cdr3_length: 14; cdr3_aa: CAWSRGTRNQPQHF
v_call: TRBV5-4; cdr3_length: 14; cdr3_aa: CASSVGQLNTEAFF
v_call: TRBV5-5; cdr3_length: 15; cdr3_aa: CASSLLERREWNAFF
v_call: TRBV19; cdr3_length: 15; cdr3_aa: CASSNYRGRDQPQHF
v_call: TRBV6-1; cdr3_length: 13; cdr3_aa: CASSEERNQPQHF
v_call: TRBV10-3; cdr3_length: 12; cdr3_aa: CAISLTGSGYTF
v_call: TRBV6-1; cdr3_length: 14; cdr3_aa: CASSEGTVNTEAFF
v_call: TRBV7-6; cdr3_length: 11; cdr3_aa: CASSQANTQYF
v_call: TRBV18; cdr3_length: 15; cdr3_aa: CASSPLPNNNSPLHF
v_call: TRBV10-3; cdr3_length: 14; cdr3_aa: CAISGSTEIYGYTF
v_call: TRBV27; cdr3_length: 13; cdr3_aa: CARRGQMNTEAFF
v_call: TRBV7-9; cdr3_length: 14; cdr3_aa: CASSLVRENSPLHF
v_call: TRBV7-2; cdr3_length: 12; cdr3_aa: CASSRQGVEQYF
v_call: TRBV5-1; cdr3_length: 13; cdr3_aa: CASSRGRTGELFF